This T cell receptor beta chain derives from a study of T cells in Graves' hyperthyroidism and ophthalmopathy. Regarding this clonotype: Lacking the conserved final phenylalanine or tryptophan, this CDR3 likely reflects a read error. Because the CDR3's place on the DNA is in doubt, the DNA is left out and the CDR3 is given as listed by TCRdb.

The CDR3 has 10 residues if both end residues are counted. The germline V gene has CDR1 SQVTM and CDR2 ANQGSEA. From RNA transcripts, TCR beta CDR3 regions were amplified. During a first-round RT-PCR of the TCR CDR3, the HTBI primer set was used. TCRdb passed the multiplex PCR reads through MiXCR, listing each CDR3 protein once. The sample has some 600,000 distinct CDR3 sequences; around 45% are singletons. This clonotype was sampled from a young woman with Graves' hyperthyroidism. The gene calls are TRBV29-1 and TRBJ1-2. The specimen was peripheral blood or thyroid tissue (not recorded which). The CDR3: CSACIMGYSY.